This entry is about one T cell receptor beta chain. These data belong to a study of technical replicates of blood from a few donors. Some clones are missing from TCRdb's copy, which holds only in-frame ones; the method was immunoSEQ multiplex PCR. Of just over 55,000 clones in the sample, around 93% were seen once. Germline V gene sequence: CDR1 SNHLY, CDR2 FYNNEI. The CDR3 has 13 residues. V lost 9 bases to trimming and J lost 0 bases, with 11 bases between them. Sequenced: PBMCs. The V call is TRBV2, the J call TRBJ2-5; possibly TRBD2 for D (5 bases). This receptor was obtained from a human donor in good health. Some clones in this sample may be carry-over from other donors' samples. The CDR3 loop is CASPPGNQETQYF. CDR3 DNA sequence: TGTGCCAGTCCGCCCGGGAACCAAGAGACCCAGTACTTC. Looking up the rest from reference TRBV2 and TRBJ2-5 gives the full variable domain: EPEVTQTPSHQVTQMGQEVILRCVPISNHLYFYWYRQILGQKVEFLVSFYNNEISEKSEIFDDQFSVERPDGSNFTLKIRSTKLEDSAMYFCASPPGNQETQYFGPGTRLLVL.